This T cell receptor beta chain was found in a study of T-cell memory formation after mild COVID-19. TCRdb re-derived calls from the 5' RACE reads in MiXCR, one entry per CDR3 protein. The sample contains 450,000 or so distinct CDR3 sequences, around a quarter of which appear only once. From germline, CDR1 is LGHDT and CDR2 YNNKEL (reference sequence). With 4 bases clipped from V and 9 bases from J, the junction kept 13 bases outside the gene matches. This CDR3 spans 16 amino acids. V usage is TRBV3-1 and J usage is TRBJ2-1, with 9 bases fitting TRBD1. This clonotype originated in an adult woman who had mild COVID-19 (a few samples of this study predate the infection). Cell type and time point are not known. The material sequenced was PBMCs or a T cell subset sorted from them (not recorded which). The CDR3 loop reads CASSLSSGTGSREQFF. The CDR3 coding sequence is TGTGCCAGCAGCCTTTCCTCCGGGACAGGGTCCCGTGAGCAGTTCTTC.